Listed below are T cell receptor beta chains from one sample, sequenced in a study of OX40 agonist ivuxolimab in advanced cancers. Profiled with immunoSEQ multiplex PCR; TCRdb holds only in-frame clones, not every one. The table includes some 49,000 clones, roughly 85% detected once. The sample consisted of CD4+ or CD8+ T cells sorted from blood, taken in a trial of the OX40 agonist ivuxolimab. These receptors were obtained from an adult with an advanced solid tumor such as melanoma, head and neck, liver or kidney cancer. CDR3s include the opening cysteine and the closing phenylalanine or tryptophan. Each record gives: J gene, D gene, clone size, V gene, CDR3 DNA, CDR3 protein. A D gene is named only where the DNA matches it firmly. Part of the rows lack a size; the others show once, few, many or a class for expanded clones.

TRBJ1-2 | - | - | TRBV29-1 | TGCAGCGTTGACGTACGGGGGCAAGGGGGCTACACCTTC | CSVDVRGQGGYTF
TRBJ2-2 | - | - | TRBV4-1 | TGCGCCAGCAGCCAATTGGGCGAGACAACCGGGGAGCTGTTTTTT | CASSQLGETTGELFF
TRBJ2-2 | - | - | TRBV7-9 | TGTGCCAGCAGCTTACCTTATGGCACCGGGGAGCTGTTTTTT | CASSLPYGTGELFF
TRBJ2-1 | - | - | TRBV7-9 | TGTGCCAGCAGCTTAGTAGCCTACAATGAGCAGTTCTTC | CASSLVAYNEQFF
TRBJ2-5 | TRBD2 | - | TRBV7-2 | TGTGCCAGCAGCTTGAAGGGACTAGCCCGTCGGACCCAGTACTTC | CASSLKGLARRTQYF
TRBJ1-6 | - | few | TRBV7-2 | TGTGCCAGCAGCTTAGGAAGGCGGTCACCCCTCCACTTT | CASSLGRRSPLHF
TRBJ1-6 | TRBD1 | - | TRBV7-6 | TGTGCCAGCAGCTTTTCACAGGGGGCGAATTCACCCCTCCACTTT | CASSFSQGANSPLHF
TRBJ2-1 | - | - | TRBV11-2 | TGTGCCAGCAGCTTAGACCCACTTCAGAGCAATGAGCAGTTCTTC | CASSLDPLQSNEQFF
TRBJ2-1 | TRBD2 | - | TRBV5-4 | TGTGCCAGCAGCTTGGAGACTAGCGACAATGAGCAGTTCTTC | CASSLETSDNEQFF
TRBJ1-1 | - | once | TRBV4-3 | TGCGCCAGCAGCCCCGCGAAGGGCACGAACACTGAAGCTTTCTTT | CASSPAKGTNTEAFF
TRBJ2-3 | TRBD1 | - | TRBV12-5 | TGTGCTAGTGGTCTGGGACAGGGTCGGACAGATACGCAGTATTTT | CASGLGQGRTDTQYF
TRBJ1-2 | - | - | TRBV11-2 | TGTGCCAGCAGCCCCCTCGACTGGGGCGGCTACACCTTC | CASSPLDWGGYTF
TRBJ1-4 | - | - | TRBV19 | TGTGCCAGTAGTATAGGGACTGAGAATGAAAAACTGTTTTTT | CASSIGTENEKLFF
TRBJ1-1 | TRBD1 | - | TRBV13 | TGTGCCAGCAGCCACAGGGGTAATGGGATGAACACTGAAGCTTTCTTT | CASSHRGNGMNTEAFF
TRBJ2-2 | - | - | TRBV19 | TGTGCCAGTAGATACAGGGGAGGCGGGGAGCTGTTTTTT | CASRYRGGGELFF
TRBJ2-7 | - | - | TRBV5-1 | TGCGCCAGCAGCTTCCGGCCTTCTCTCGACAGCCCCATCTACGAGCAGTACTTC | CASSFRPSLDSPIYEQYF
TRBJ1-3 | - | few | TRBV11-2 | TGTGCCAGCAGCTTTTCGGGGGGGGCTAGAAACACCATATATTTT | CASSFSGGARNTIYF
TRBJ2-5 | - | - | TRBV15 | TGTGCCACCAGCGAGTCACATCTTGGTCCCCGGGAGACCCAGTACTTC | CATSESHLGPRETQYF
TRBJ1-2 | TRBD1 | - | TRBV19 | TGTGCCAGTAGTTTCGGGACAGGGGTCGGCTACACCTTC | CASSFGTGVGYTF
TRBJ2-2 | - | - | TRBV11-2 | TGTGCCAGCAGCTTAGTCCCGACTGGGGTTACCACCGGGGAGCTGTTTTTT | CASSLVPTGVTTGELFF
TRBJ2-2 | TRBD2 | - | TRBV4-1 | TGCGCCAGCAGCCATGGACTAGCGGACACCGGGGAGCTGTTTTTT | CASSHGLADTGELFF
TRBJ1-2 | TRBD1 | - | TRBV9 | TGTGCCAGCAGCGTAGCTCCAGGACAGGGTATCGTGGGTGGCTACACCTTC | CASSVAPGQGIVGGYTF
TRBJ1-5 | - | - | TRBV28 | TGTGCCAGCAGTTTTTGGGGGGAGGCCAATCAGCCCCAGCATTTT | CASSFWGEANQPQHF
TRBJ2-5 | TRBD2 | - | TRBV4-1 | TGCGCCAGCAGCCAGGAGCCGGTCGGGGGGGAGACCCAGTACTTC | CASSQEPVGGETQYF
TRBJ2-7 | - | once | TRBV27 | TGTGCCAGCAGTTTCGGCACCACATACGAGCAGTACTTC | CASSFGTTYEQYF
TRBJ2-6 | - | - | TRBV5-6 | TGTGCCAGCAACCCTACAGGCGCTGGGGCCAACGTCCTGACTTTC | CASNPTGAGANVLTF
TRBJ1-5 | - | - | TRBV2 | TGTGCCAGCAGTGAAAGCCGGAGTAATCAGCCCCAGCATTTT | CASSESRSNQPQHF
TRBJ2-5 | TRBD1 | - | TRBV28 | TGTGCCAGCAGTCCCCCGACAGGGATTGGGGAGACCCAGTACTTC | CASSPPTGIGETQYF
TRBJ1-5 | TRBD1 | - | TRBV7-9 | TGTGCCAGCAGCCCCGGGACAGGCCTTCAGCCCCAGCATTTT | CASSPGTGLQPQHF
TRBJ2-3 | - | - | TRBV2 | TGTGTTAAGCAAGCCGGGGAGATTGCAGATACGCAGTATTTT | CVKQAGEIADTQYF
TRBJ2-5 | TRBD2 | once | TRBV2 | TGTGCCACCTTAGCGGGGCGGGGAGAGACCCAGTACTTC | CATLAGRGETQYF
TRBJ2-5 | - | medium-sized | TRBV13 | TGTGCCAGCAGCTTAAGGGGGGAACAAGAGACCCAGTACTTC | CASSLRGEQETQYF
TRBJ2-1 | - | - | TRBV5-6 | TGTGCCAGCAGCTTTTCCAGTGACGAGCAGTTCTTC | CASSFSSDEQFF
TRBJ2-7 | TRBD1 | once | TRBV9 | TGTGCCAGCAGCGAATCGGAGGGACAGGGGGTTTACGAGCAGTACTTC | CASSESEGQGVYEQYF
TRBJ1-1 | - | - | TRBV4-1 | TGCGCCAGCAGCCAAGAGTGGTACGGGAACACTGAAGCTTTCTTT | CASSQEWYGNTEAFF
TRBJ2-1 | - | - | TRBV27 | TGTGCCAGCAGTCCGGGACTCCACAATGAGCAGTTCTTC | CASSPGLHNEQFF
TRBJ1-2 | - | few | TRBV2 | TGTGCCAGCAGTGATCTGGGGGCCCGTGGCTACACCTTC | CASSDLGARGYTF
TRBJ2-3 | TRBD2 | - | TRBV7-2 | TGTGCCAGCAGCTTCGAGCGGGGTGGGAGCACAGATACGCAGTATTTT | CASSFERGGSTDTQYF
TRBJ2-7 | TRBD2 | - | TRBV27 | TGTGCCAGCAGTTCCCTCTCGGGGGGGTTGGAGTACTTC | CASSSLSGGLEYF
TRBJ2-2 | - | - | TRBV14 | TGTGCCAGCAGCCAAGGTTCTAGGTATACCGGGGAGCTGTTTTTT | CASSQGSRYTGELFF
TRBJ2-1 | TRBD2 | - | TRBV4-3 | TGCGCCAGCAGCCAAGTGGTGGTAGCGGGGTACAATGAGCAGTTCTTC | CASSQVVVAGYNEQFF
TRBJ1-6 | TRBD1 | - | TRBV27 | TGTGCCAGCAGTTGGGGGGACAGTAATTCACCCCTCCACTTT | CASSWGDSNSPLHF
TRBJ2-3 | - | - | TRBV27 | TGTGCCAGCAGTTTTGGGCAGGGGCCCTCGACAGATACGCAGTATTTT | CASSFGQGPSTDTQYF
TRBJ1-6 | - | - | TRBV5-4 | TGTGCCAGCAGCTTGGAAAGGTCGGGAGGGTCACCCCTCCACTTT | CASSLERSGGSPLHF
TRBJ1-1 | - | - | TRBV5-6 | TGTGCCAGCAGCTGGGGCACTGAAGCTTTCTTT | CASSWGTEAFF
TRBJ2-5 | - | - | TRBV15 | TGTGCCACCAGCAGAGATCATGGGGAAGAGACCCAGTACTTC | CATSRDHGEETQYF
TRBJ2-1 | TRBD1 | - | TRBV11-3 | TGTGCCAGCAGCGGAGGGGACAGGGACTCTGTCGATGAGCAGTTCTTC | CASSGGDRDSVDEQFF
TRBJ1-1 | - | - | TRBV5-4 | TGTGCCAGCAGCTTGCCTGGAAACGCTGAAGCTTTCTTT | CASSLPGNAEAFF
TRBJ1-1 | TRBD1 | medium-sized | TRBV9 | TGTGCCAGCAGCACGGGACAGTTAACGAACACTGAAGCTTTCTTT | CASSTGQLTNTEAFF
TRBJ2-7 | TRBD1 | once | TRBV7-9 | TGTGCCAGCAGCTGGACAGGGGGGATATACGAGCAGTACTTC | CASSWTGGIYEQYF
TRBJ2-7 | - | - | TRBV27 | TGTGCCAGCAGTTTCAGCTCGCTCGCTGAGCAGTACTTC | CASSFSSLAEQYF
TRBJ1-1 | - | - | TRBV30 | TGTGCCTGGAAAGAAACTTATAGGAACACTGAAGCTTTCTTT | CAWKETYRNTEAFF
TRBJ1-5 | TRBD1 | - | TRBV16 | TGTGCCAGCAGCCAATCGGGGGGACAGAATCCCAATCAGCCCCAGCATTTT | CASSQSGGQNPNQPQHF
TRBJ1-1 | - | - | TRBV5-6 | TGTGCCAGCAGCTTGCCAGCCGATGAAGCTTTCTTT | CASSLPADEAFF
TRBJ2-1 | TRBD2 | - | TRBV7-3 | TGTGCCAGCAGCCCCTTAGCGGGGGCTGGGAATGAGCAGTTCTTC | CASSPLAGAGNEQFF
TRBJ1-1 | - | - | TRBV27 | TGTGCCAGCAGTTTCGTGCAGGGGCTTTTGAACACTGAAGCTTTCTTT | CASSFVQGLLNTEAFF
TRBJ1-4 | - | - | TRBV19 | TGTGCCAGTAGTCACACACCGAATGAAAAACTGTTTTTT | CASSHTPNEKLFF
TRBJ1-1 | - | - | TRBV27 | TGTGCCAGCAGTTTATGGTCGCACGCTGAAGCTTTCTTT | CASSLWSHAEAFF
TRBJ2-7 | TRBD1 | - | TRBV19 | TGTGCCAGTAGTCTCTCCGGGACAGGGGTAAACGAGCAGTACTTC | CASSLSGTGVNEQYF